Listed below are T cell receptor beta chains from one sample, sequenced in a study of patients and donors after allogeneic stem cell transplantation. One entry per CDR3 protein, called by TCRdb with MiXCR from the RT-PCR reads. The sample includes approximately 210,000 distinct CDR3 sequences, about 40% of them seen just once. Sequencing was done on a sample of blood, either unsorted or a sorted T cell fraction (not recorded which). These receptor sequences come from a human donor who was either an allogeneic HSCT recipient or a stem cell or donor lymphocyte infusion donor (not recorded which). It is not recorded whose cells these are; they may come from a transplant donor. CDR3s include the opening cysteine and the closing phenylalanine or tryptophan. A D gene is named only where the DNA matches it firmly. Size values are once, few and many counts, or a class for expanded clones, and some rows have none.

d_call j_call clone_size v_call cdr3_aa cdr3_nt
. TRBJ2-2 . TRBV7-3 CASSSVTGSNTGELFF TGTGCTAGCAGCTCCGTTACCGGGAGTAACACCGGGGAGCTGTTTTTT
TRBD2 TRBJ2-3 . TRBV27 CATRPLAGGLDTQYF TGTGCCACCAGACCTTTAGCGGGAGGGTTAGATACGCAGTATTTT
. TRBJ1-2 . TRBV5-6 CASSRLRTGGYTF TGTGCCAGCAGTCGACTGCGAACTGGGGGCTACACCTTC
TRBD1 TRBJ1-5 . TRBV12-3/TRBV12-4 CASSLKGQGSQPHHF TGTGCCAGCAGTTTAAAAGGACAGGGGAGTCAGCCCCATCATTTT
. TRBJ1-1 . TRBV6-5 CASSYSIYRVAIYSPTEAFF TGTGCCAGCAGTTACTCGATCTATAGGGTCGCAATTTATTCCCCCACTGAAGCTTTCTTT
. TRBJ1-1 . TRBV9 CASSAGTFTEAFF TGTGCCAGCAGCGCAGGGACTTTCACTGAAGCTTTCTTT
. TRBJ2-1 . TRBV7-9 CASSFLASVSYNEQFF TGTGCCAGCAGCTTTTTAGCGAGTGTCTCCTACAATGAGCAGTTCTTC
. TRBJ1-3 . TRBV6-6 CASSYSRAGNTIYF TGTGCCAGCAGTTACTCCCGGGCAGGAAACACCATATATTTT
. TRBJ1-1 . TRBV15 CATSRDRVGALYMAFF TGTGCCACCAGCAGAGATCGTGTGGGGGCGCTATATATGGCTTTCTTT
. TRBJ1-1 . TRBV25-1 CASSDSDRNTEAFF TGTGCCAGCAGTGATAGCGACCGGAACACTGAAGCTTTCTTT
. TRBJ1-1 few TRBV7-6 CASSQDTNTEAFF TGTGCCAGCAGCCAGGACACGAACACTGAAGCTTTCTTT
. TRBJ2-7 . TRBV4-2 CASSQVDTGPEQYF TGTGCCAGCAGCCAAGTCGATACAGGGCCCGAGCAGTACTTC
TRBD1 TRBJ1-1 . TRBV19 CASSRDRVVMNTEAFF TGTGCCAGTAGCAGGGACAGGGTGGTGATGAACACTGAAGCTTTCTTT
. TRBJ2-7 . TRBV18 CASSPGKATVSSYEQYF TGTGCCAGCTCACCGGGCAAGGCGACAGTTAGCTCCTACGAGCAGTACTTC
. TRBJ1-2 . TRBV20-1 CSATVSQVSNYGYTF TGCAGTGCTACGGTTTCACAGGTCTCTAACTATGGCTACACCTTC
. TRBJ1-1 many TRBV29-1 CSVEGRHTEAFF TGCAGCGTTGAAGGCAGACACACTGAAGCTTTCTTT
. TRBJ1-4 . TRBV6-2/TRBV6-3 CASSYGLPNEKLFF TGTGCCAGCAGTTACGGCCTCCCGAATGAAAAACTGTTTTTT
. TRBJ2-1 . TRBV12-3/TRBV12-4 CASSLAPPSYNERFF TGTGCCAGCAGTTTAGCACCACCCTCCTACAATGAGCGTTTCTTC
TRBD1 TRBJ2-1 . TRBV27 CASSLQGAIGNEQFF TGTGCCAGCAGTTTACAGGGGGCGATTGGAAATGAGCAGTTCTTC
. TRBJ1-3 . TRBV29-1 CSVAGGGSGNTIYF TGCAGCGTCGCCGGGGGGGGCTCTGGAAACACCATATATTTT
. TRBJ1-1 few TRBV6-2/TRBV6-3 CASSGWTEAFF TGTGCCAGCAGTGGTTGGACTGAAGCTTTCTTT
. TRBJ2-7 . TRBV27 CASSLKAWYEQYF TGTGCCAGCAGTTTAAAGGCTTGGTACGAGCAGTACTTC
. TRBJ1-5 few TRBV7-8 CASSPSENQPQHF TGTGCCAGCAGCCCCTCCGAGAATCAGCCCCAGCATTTT
. TRBJ1-1 few TRBV4-3 CASSQEVFMNTEAFF TGCGCCAGCAGCCAAGAAGTGTTCATGAACACTGAAGCTTTCTTT
. TRBJ2-2 . TRBV3-1 CASSQDQATGELFF TGTGCCAGCAGCCAAGACCAGGCAACCGGGGAGCTGTTTTTT
. TRBJ2-7 few TRBV7-9 CASSSNYEQYF TGTGCCAGCAGCTCAAATTACGAGCAGTACTTC
. TRBJ1-1 few TRBV12-3/TRBV12-4 CASSLEGRGTEAFF TGTGCCAGCAGTTTGGAGGGTCGTGGCACTGAAGCTTTCTTT
. TRBJ1-1 few TRBV20-1 CSARAIGGLGF TGCAGTGCTAGAGCGATTGGGGGGTTAGGGTTT
. TRBJ2-7 . TRBV6-5 CASSYGSGPTYEQYF TGTGCCAGCAGTTACGGGTCTGGGCCGACCTACGAGCAGTACTTC
. TRBJ2-7 few TRBV12-3/TRBV12-4 CASSGAGYEQYF TGTGCCAGCAGTGGCGCGGGGTACGAGCAGTACTTC
TRBD2 TRBJ2-1 . TRBV14 CASSQLLAGGFDEQFF TGTGCCAGCAGCCAACTACTAGCGGGAGGGTTCGATGAGCAGTTCTTC
. TRBJ2-7 . TRBV27 CASSLSVGYEQYF TGTGCCAGCAGTTTATCAGTCGGATACGAGCAGTACTTC
TRBD1 TRBJ2-5 . TRBV28 CASSSRRGLETQYF TGTGCCAGCAGTTCTCGCAGGGGGCTGGAGACCCAGTACTTC
. TRBJ2-5 . TRBV7-9 CASSHHTTVQETQYF TGTGCCAGCAGCCATCACACCACGGTCCAAGAGACCCAGTACTTC
. TRBJ2-3 few TRBV5-6 CASSFGSGLTDTQYF .
TRBD2 TRBJ2-3 few TRBV7-2 CASSLARTSGTDTQYF TGTGCCAGCAGCTTAGCCCGGACTAGCGGAACAGATACGCAGTATTTT
. TRBJ1-1 few TRBV10-3 CATENTGTEAFF TGTGCCACCGAAAATACCGGCACTGAAGCTTTCTTT
. TRBJ2-1 . TRBV6-5 CASSSPKVRGEQFF TGTGCCAGCAGTTCCCCGAAGGTTCGCGGTGAGCAGTTCTTC
. TRBJ2-1 . TRBV4-3 CASSQAMITGSYNEQFF TGCGCCAGCAGCCAAGCGATGATTACGGGCTCCTACAATGAGCAGTTCTTC
. TRBJ1-1 . TRBV28 CASRPGGLNTEAFF TGTGCCAGCAGACCGGGGGGGCTGAACACTGAAGCTTTCTTT
TRBD1 TRBJ1-1 . TRBV15 CATSRRDRVPNTEAFF TGTGCCACCAGCAGGCGCGACAGGGTCCCTAACACTGAAGCTTTCTTT
. TRBJ2-3 . TRBV20-1 CSARVATDTQYF TGCAGTGCTAGAGTCGCAACAGATACGCAGTATTTT
. TRBJ1-5 few TRBV5-6 CASSFGQTFSPQHF TGTGCCAGCAGCTTTGGACAGACTTTCTCGCCCCAGCATTTT
TRBD1 TRBJ1-3 . TRBV5-1 CASSSGTGSGNTIYF TGCGCCAGCAGCTCCGGGACAGGCTCTGGAAACACCATATATTTT
TRBD1 TRBJ2-2 . TRBV7-6 CASSSSGGNTGELFF TGTGCCAGCAGCTCATCAGGGGGAAACACCGGGGAGCTGTTTTTT
. TRBJ1-1 few TRBV14 CASSSGPSRRTEAFF TGTGCCAGCTCATCCGGACCTTCCCGAAGGACTGAAGCTTTCTTT
. TRBJ1-3 few TRBV7-9 CASSLRDTGSGNTIYF TGTGCCAGCAGCCTACGGGACACCGGCTCTGGAAACACCATATATTTT
. TRBJ1-5 . TRBV7-8 CASSSDRLQPQHF TGTGCCAGCAGCTCCGACAGGTTACAACCCCAGCATTTT
. TRBJ1-5 . TRBV19 CASSPHLGQGIQPQHF TGTGCCAGTAGCCCCCACCTCGGGCAGGGTATTCAGCCCCAGCATTTT
TRBD1 TRBJ2-6 . TRBV5-1 CASSWTGSGANVLTF TGCGCCAGCAGCTGGACAGGGTCTGGGGCCAACGTCCTGACTTTC
. TRBJ1-1 many TRBV27 CASSSRDRPNTEAFF TGTGCCAGCAGTTCACGCGACAGGCCCAACACTGAAGCTTTCTTT
TRBD1 TRBJ1-1 few TRBV4-3 CASSRRTGEGTEAFF TGCGCCAGCAGCCGAAGGACAGGGGAGGGCACTGAAGCTTTCTTT
TRBD1 TRBJ1-1 few TRBV7-3 CASSPYAGGNTEAFF TGTGCCAGCAGCCCGTACGCAGGGGGGAACACTGAAGCTTTCTTT
. TRBJ2-1 few TRBV9 CASSVRDSFGNNEQFF TGTGCCAGCAGCGTAAGAGACAGTTTCGGTAACAATGAGCAGTTCTTC